This T cell receptor (beta chain) was recorded in a study of blood T cells in healthy people across ages. The study, taken as a whole, reports: Long-lived donors exceeded aged donors in naive CD4+ cells and diversity.

V was pared by 3 bases and J by 0 bases, with 11 bases between. The CDR3 runs to 15 residues. The germline V gene encodes CDR1 DFQATT and CDR2 SNEGSKA (reference sequence). Remarks on this clonotype: Its antigen remains unknown.

It was with a sample-barcoded 5' primer and a J-beta primer mix that a second PCR of about 6 to 11 cycles was run. Each CDR3 protein gets one entry after TCRdb re-called the 5' RACE reads with MiXCR. The repertoire includes around 790,000 distinct CDR3 sequences, approximately 48% of them detected once, and approximately 20% sits in the top ten. Russia was home to the donors, healthy Caucasian individuals aged about 6 to 90. This sequence joins TRBV20-1 and TRBJ1-4, with D tentatively TRBD1 (5 bases). The TCR comes from a man in his fifties or sixties in good health. Sample: blood. The CDR3 region has the DNA TGCAGTGCTAGGGATTGGGGCTCAACTAATGAAAAACTGTTTTTT. Its translation is CSARDWGSTNEKLFF.